The entry below gives a single T cell receptor (beta chain) sequence along with its context. Its cognate antigen is unknown. This sample was included in a study of T cell repertoires in cytomegalovirus infection. The CDR3 extends over 16 amino acids. Germline V CDR1 and CDR2: SGHRS, YFSETQ. The V end lost 0 bases, the J end lost 4 bases, and 13 bases lay between the germline ends. One entry per CDR3 protein results from TCRdb running MiXCR on the reads. The sample has 450,000 to 550,000 distinct CDR3 sequences, about 42% seen once. This sample comprised cultured PBMCs, obtained from culture after CMV antigen stimulation. The origin of this receptor is a human donor in good health (CMV status not recorded). Some clones in this sample may be carry-over from other donors' samples. The chain joins TRBV5-1 to TRBJ1-4, with a tentative D call TRBD1 (5 bases). In DNA, the CDR3 is TGCGCCAGCAGCTTGGGACAGCCCTTATATAATGAAAAACTGTTTTTT. Residues: CASSLGQPLYNEKLFF.